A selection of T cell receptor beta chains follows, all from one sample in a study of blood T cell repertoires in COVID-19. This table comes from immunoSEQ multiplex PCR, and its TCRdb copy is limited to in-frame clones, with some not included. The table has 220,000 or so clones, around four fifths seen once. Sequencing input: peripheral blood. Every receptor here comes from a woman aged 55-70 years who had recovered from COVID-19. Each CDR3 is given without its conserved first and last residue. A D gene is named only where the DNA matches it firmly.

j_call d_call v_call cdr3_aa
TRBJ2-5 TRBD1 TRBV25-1 ASSEHHFTGAGETQY
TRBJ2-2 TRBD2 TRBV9 ASSDPTGTSDTGELF
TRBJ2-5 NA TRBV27 ASSGIAWGEKETQY
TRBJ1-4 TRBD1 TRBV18 ASSGQGNEKLF
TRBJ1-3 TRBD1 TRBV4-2 ASSQDRRQGRNTIY
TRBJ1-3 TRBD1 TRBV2 ASGTDGNTIY
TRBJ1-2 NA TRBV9 ASSVAGDYRFTNYGYT
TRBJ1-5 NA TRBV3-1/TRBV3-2 ASSAGSGDQPQH
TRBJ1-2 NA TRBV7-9 ASSLETGSGSGYT
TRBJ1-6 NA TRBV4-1 ASSPGVGVNSPLH
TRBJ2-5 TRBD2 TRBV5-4 ASSSGTSGEVETQY
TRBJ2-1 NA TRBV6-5 ASSSYYNEQF
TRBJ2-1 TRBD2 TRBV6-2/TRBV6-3 ASSYPQRGGFDEQF
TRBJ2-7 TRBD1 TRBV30 AWRTGLTYEQY
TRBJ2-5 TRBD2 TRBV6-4 ASSDSPSGQETQY
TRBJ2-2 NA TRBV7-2 ASSPAESGPGTGELF
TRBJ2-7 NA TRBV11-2 ASSLVQVPYEQY
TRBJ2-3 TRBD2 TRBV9 ASSPRRGSGATDTQY
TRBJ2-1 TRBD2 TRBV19 ASRTGGSYNEQF
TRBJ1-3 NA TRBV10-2 ASTGTLNTIY
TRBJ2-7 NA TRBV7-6 ASSELPARTYEQY
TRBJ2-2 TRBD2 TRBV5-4 ASSWGSGGVTGELF
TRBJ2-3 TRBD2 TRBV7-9 ASSSGLAGGYTDTQY
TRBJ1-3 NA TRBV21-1 ASRRGQGNSGNTIY
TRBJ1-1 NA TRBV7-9 ASGSGGDTEAF
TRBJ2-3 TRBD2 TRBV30 AWSKGGTSGYTDTQY
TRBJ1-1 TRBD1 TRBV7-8 ASSSTSGGTEAF
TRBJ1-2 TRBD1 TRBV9 ASSVDPGTGGFYT
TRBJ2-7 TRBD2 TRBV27 ASSLGTTSYEQY